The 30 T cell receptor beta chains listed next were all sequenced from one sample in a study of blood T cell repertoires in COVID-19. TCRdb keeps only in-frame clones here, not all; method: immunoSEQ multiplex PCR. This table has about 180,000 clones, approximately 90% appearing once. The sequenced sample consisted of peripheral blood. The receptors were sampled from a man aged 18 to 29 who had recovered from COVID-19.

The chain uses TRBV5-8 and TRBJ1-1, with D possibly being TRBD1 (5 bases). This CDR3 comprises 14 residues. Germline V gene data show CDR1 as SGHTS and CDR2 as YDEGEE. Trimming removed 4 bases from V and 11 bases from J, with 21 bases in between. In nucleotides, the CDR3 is TGTGCCAGCAGCCCAAACCAAGCGCATTACAGGGCTTTCTTT. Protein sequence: CASSPNQAHYRAFF.

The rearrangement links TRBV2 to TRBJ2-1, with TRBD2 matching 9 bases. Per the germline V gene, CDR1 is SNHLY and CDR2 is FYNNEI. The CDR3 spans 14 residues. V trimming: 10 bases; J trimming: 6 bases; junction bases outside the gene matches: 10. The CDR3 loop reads CAIEPSGRTNEQFF. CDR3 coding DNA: TGTGCCATCGAGCCGAGCGGGAGGACCAATGAGCAGTTCTTC.

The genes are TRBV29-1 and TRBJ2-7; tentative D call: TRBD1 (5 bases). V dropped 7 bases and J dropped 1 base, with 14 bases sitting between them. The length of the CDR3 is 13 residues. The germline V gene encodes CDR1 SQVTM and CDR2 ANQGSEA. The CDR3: CSADDSKSYEQYF. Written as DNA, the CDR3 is TGCAGCGCCGATGACAGCAAATCCTACGAGCAGTACTTC.

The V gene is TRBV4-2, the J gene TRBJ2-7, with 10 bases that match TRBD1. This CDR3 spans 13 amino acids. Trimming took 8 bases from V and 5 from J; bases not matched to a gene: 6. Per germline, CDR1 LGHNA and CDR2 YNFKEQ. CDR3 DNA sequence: TGTGCCAGCGCCCCGGGACAGGGGAACGAGCAGTACTTC. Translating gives CASAPGQGNEQYF.

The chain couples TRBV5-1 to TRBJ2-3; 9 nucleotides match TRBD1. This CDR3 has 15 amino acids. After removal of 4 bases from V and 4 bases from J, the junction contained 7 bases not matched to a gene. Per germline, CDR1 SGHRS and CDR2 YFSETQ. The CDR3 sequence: CASSVQGANADTQYF. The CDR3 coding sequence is TGCGCCAGCAGCGTACAGGGGGCGAACGCAGATACGCAGTATTTT. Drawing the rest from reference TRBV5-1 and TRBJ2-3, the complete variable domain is KAGVTQTPRYLIKTRGQQVTLSCSPISGHRSVSWYQQTPGQGLQFLFEYFSETQRNKGNFPGRFSGRQFSNSRSEMNVSTLELGDSALYLCASSVQGANADTQYFGPGTRLTVL.

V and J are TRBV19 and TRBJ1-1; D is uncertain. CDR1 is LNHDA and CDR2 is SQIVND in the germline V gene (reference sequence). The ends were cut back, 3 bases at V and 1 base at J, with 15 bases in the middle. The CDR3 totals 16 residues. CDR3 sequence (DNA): TGTGCCAGTAGTATTTCCCGACGGGAGGGGAACACTGAAGCTTTCTTT. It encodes CASSISRREGNTEAFF. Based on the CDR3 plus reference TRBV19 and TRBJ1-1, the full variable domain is DGGITQSPKYLFRKEGQNVTLSCEQNLNHDAMYWYRQDPGQGLRLIYYSQIVNDFQKGDIAEGYSVSREKKESFPLTVTSAQKNPTAFYLCASSISRREGNTEAFFGQGTRLTVV.

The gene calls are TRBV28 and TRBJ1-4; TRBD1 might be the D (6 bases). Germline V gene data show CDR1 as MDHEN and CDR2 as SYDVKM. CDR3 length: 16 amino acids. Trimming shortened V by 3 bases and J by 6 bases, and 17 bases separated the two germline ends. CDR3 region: CASSLFLDSGDEKLFF. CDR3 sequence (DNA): TGTGCCAGCAGTTTGTTTCTGGACAGCGGAGATGAAAAACTGTTTTTT. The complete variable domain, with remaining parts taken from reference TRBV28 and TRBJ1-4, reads DVKVTQSSRYLVKRTGEKVFLECVQDMDHENMFWYRQDPGLGLRLIYFSYDVKMKEKGDIPEGYSVSREKKERFSLILESASTNQTSMYLCASSLFLDSGDEKLFFGSGTQLSVL.

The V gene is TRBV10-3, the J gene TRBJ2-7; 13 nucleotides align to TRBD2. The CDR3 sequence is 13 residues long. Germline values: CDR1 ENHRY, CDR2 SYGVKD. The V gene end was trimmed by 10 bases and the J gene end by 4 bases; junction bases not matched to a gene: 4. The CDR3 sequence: CATQLAGGYEQYF. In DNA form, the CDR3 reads TGTGCCACCCAACTAGCGGGAGGGTACGAGCAGTACTTC.

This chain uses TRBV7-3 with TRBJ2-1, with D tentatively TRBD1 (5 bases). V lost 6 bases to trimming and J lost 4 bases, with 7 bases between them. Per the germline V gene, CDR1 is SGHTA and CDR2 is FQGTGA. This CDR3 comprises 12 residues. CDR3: CASSSGYNEQFF. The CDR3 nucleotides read TGTGCCAGCAGTTCAGGGTACAATGAGCAGTTCTTC.

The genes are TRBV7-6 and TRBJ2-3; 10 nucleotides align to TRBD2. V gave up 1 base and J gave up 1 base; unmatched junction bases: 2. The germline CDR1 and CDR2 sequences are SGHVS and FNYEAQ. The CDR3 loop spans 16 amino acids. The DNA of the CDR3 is TGTGCCAGCAGCTTAGGGCTAGCGGGAGGCACAGATACGCAGTATTTT. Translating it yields CASSLGLAGGTDTQYF.

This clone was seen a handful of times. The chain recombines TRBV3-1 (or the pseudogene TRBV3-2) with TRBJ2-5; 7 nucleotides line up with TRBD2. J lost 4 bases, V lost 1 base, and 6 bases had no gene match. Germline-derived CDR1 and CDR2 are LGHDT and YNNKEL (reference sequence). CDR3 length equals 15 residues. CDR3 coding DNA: TGTGCCAGCAGCCAAGGCGCGGGAGTGGGAGAGACCCAGTACTTC. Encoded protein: CASSQGAGVGETQYF.

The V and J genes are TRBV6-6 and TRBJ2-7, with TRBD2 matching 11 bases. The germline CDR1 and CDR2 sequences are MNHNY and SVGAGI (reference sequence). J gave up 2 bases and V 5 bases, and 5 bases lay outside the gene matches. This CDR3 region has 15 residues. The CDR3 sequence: CASSKIAGGTYEQYF. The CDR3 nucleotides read TGTGCCAGCAGTAAAATAGCGGGAGGGACCTACGAGCAGTACTTC.

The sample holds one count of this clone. The CDR3 DNA reads TGTGCCAGTAGTCTTTACGGAGGAGACAGGGTTTATTACTATGGCTACACCTTC. This sequence encodes CASSLYGGDRVYYYGYTF. V and J are TRBV19 and TRBJ1-2, with TRBD1 matching over 7 bases. Trimming cost V 5 bases and J 3 bases; bases outside gene matches: 18. In germline, CDR1 is LNHDA, CDR2 SQIVND (reference sequence). The CDR3 loop spans 18 amino acids.

Here the CDR3 reads CASTNRGTEAFF. The CDR3 DNA is TGTGCCAGCACTAACAGGGGCACTGAAGCTTTCTTT. V is TRBV7-2 and J is TRBJ1-1, with 7 bases aligning to TRBD1. The CDR3 has 12 residues. Germline V gene sequence: CDR1 SGHTA, CDR2 FQGNSA. After removal of 7 bases from V and 4 bases from J, the junction contained 3 bases not matched to a gene.

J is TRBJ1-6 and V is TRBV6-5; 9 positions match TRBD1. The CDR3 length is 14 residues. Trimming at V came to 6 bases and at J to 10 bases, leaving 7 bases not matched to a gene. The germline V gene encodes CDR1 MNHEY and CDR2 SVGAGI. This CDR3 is CASRRTGVGSPLHF. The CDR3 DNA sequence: TGTGCCAGCAGACGGACAGGGGTGGGATCACCCCTCCACTTT.

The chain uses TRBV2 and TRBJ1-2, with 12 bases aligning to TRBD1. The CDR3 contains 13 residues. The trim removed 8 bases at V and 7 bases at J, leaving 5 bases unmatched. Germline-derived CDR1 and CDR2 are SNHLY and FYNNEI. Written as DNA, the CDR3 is TGTGCCAGCGGGGACAGGGGGCGAAGTGGCTACACCTTC. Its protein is CASGDRGRSGYTF.

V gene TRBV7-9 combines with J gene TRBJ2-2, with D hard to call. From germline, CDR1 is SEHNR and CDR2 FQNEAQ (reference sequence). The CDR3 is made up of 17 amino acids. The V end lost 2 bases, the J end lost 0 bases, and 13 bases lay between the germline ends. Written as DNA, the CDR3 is TGTGCCAGCAGCTTAACCCACCAAGACACGAACACCGGGGAGCTGTTTTTT. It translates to CASSLTHQDTNTGELFF.

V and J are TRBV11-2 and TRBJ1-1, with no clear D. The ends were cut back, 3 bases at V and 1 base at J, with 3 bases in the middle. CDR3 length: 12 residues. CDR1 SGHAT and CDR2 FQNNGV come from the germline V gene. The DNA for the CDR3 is TGTGCCAGCAGCTTCTGGAACACTGAAGCTTTCTTT. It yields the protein CASSFWNTEAFF.

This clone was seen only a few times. The CDR3 DNA reads as TGTGCCACCAGCCTAAATAGCAATCAGCCCCAGCATTTT. The encoded protein is CATSLNSNQPQHF. This chain uses TRBV15 with TRBJ1-5; D gene ambiguous. Germline V gene lookup returns CDR1 LNHNV and CDR2 YYDKDF (reference sequence). V lost 5 bases, J lost 0 bases, and 5 bases lay in between. This CDR3 has 13 amino acids.

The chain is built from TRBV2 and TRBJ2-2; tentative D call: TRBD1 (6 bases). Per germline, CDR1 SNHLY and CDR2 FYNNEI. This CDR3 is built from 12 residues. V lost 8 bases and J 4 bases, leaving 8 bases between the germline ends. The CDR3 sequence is CASGDTTGELFF. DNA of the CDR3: TGTGCCAGCGGGGACACCACCGGGGAGCTGTTTTTT. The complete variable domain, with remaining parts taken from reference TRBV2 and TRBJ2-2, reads EPEVTQTPSHQVTQMGQEVILRCVPISNHLYFYWYRQILGQKVEFLVSFYNNEISEKSEIFDDQFSVERPDGSNFTLKIRSTKLEDSAMYFCASGDTTGELFFGEGSRLTVL.

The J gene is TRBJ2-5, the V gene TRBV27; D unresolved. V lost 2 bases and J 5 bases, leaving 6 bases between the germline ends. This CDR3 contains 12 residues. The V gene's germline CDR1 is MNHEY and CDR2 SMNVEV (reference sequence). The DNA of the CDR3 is TGTGCCAGCAGTTTAGACTGGGAGACCCAGTACTTC. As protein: CASSLDWETQYF.

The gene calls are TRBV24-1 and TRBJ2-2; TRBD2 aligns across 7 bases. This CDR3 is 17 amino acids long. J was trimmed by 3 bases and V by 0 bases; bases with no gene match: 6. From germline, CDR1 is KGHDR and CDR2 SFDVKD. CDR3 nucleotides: TGTGCCACCAGTGATTTGGGTTCGCGGGGGTACACCGGGGAGCTGTTTTTT. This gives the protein CATSDLGSRGYTGELFF.

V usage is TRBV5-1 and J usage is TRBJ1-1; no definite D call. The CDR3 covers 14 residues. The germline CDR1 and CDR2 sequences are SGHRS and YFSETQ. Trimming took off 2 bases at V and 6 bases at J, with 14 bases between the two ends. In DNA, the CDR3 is TGCGCCAGCAGCTTAGAGGGTGAACTGGCTGAAGCTTTCTTT. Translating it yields CASSLEGELAEAFF.

The CDR3 region has the DNA TGTGCCAGCAGTTTATGGGCCCAGGGGGACAATGAGCAGTTCTTC. It codes for CASSLWAQGDNEQFF. The rearrangement uses TRBV28 and TRBJ2-1, with 7 bases aligning to TRBD1. J lost 5 bases, V lost 0 bases, and 4 bases had no gene match. The CDR3 spans 15 residues. Germline V gives CDR1 MDHEN, CDR2 SYDVKM.

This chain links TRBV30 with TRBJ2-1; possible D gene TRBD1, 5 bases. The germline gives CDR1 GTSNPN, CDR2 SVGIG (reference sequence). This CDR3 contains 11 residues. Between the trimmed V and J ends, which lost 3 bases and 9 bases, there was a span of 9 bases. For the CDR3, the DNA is TGTGCCTGGAGCCAGGGTACTGAGCAGTTCTTC. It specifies CAWSQGTEQFF.

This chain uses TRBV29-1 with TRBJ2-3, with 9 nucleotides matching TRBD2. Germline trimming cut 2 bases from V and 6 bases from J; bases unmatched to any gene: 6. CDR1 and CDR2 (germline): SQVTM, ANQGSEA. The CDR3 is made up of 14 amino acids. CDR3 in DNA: TGCAGCGTTGAACTAGCGGGACCCATGGATACGCAGTATTTT. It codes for CSVELAGPMDTQYF.

CDR3 in amino acids: CAWSVGGGYGELFF. For the CDR3, the DNA is TGTGCCTGGAGTGTAGGTGGGGGGTACGGGGAGCTGTTTTTT. V is TRBV30 and J is TRBJ2-2, with D tentatively TRBD2 (6 bases). With 0 bases removed from V and 7 bases from J, the gap between germline ends came to 12 bases. Germline V lookup: CDR1 GTSNPN, CDR2 SVGIG (reference sequence). The CDR3 runs 14 residues.

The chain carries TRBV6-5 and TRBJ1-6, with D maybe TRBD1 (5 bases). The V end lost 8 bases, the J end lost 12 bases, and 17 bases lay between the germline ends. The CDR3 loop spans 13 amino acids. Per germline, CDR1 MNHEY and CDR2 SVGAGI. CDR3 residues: CASHFRGGGPLHF. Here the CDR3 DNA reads TGTGCCAGCCACTTCCGGGGGGGAGGACCCCTCCACTTT.

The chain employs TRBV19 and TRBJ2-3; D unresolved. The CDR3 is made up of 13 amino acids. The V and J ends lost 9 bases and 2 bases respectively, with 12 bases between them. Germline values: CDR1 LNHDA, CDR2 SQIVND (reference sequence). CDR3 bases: TGTGCCAGCCGACGAACTACCACAGATACGCAGTATTTT. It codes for CASRRTTTDTQYF.

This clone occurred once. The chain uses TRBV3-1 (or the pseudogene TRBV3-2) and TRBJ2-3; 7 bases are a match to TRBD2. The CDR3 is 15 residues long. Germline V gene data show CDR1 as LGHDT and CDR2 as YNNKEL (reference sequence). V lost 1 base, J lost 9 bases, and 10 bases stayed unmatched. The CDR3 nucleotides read TGTGCCAGCAGCCAAGCGGCGGGAGAGATAGGGACGCAGTATTTT. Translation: CASSQAAGEIGTQYF.